The clone carrying this T cell receptor (beta chain) was observed at least ten times. No antigen is known for it. The data are from a study of CD8+CD57+ T cells in acquired aplastic anemia. Looking at the study overall: CD4+ and CD8+ cells, once sorted, gave DNA averaging around 3.2 ug.

Study results and caveats: Any difference that existed in CD8+ Simpson's diversity between patients and controls was not significant.

Patients who underwent sequencing had shown CD8+CD57+ cell expansion by flow cytometry. Patients had not yet gotten any therapy when their blood was taken for sampling. It was genomic DNA that served as the template for profiling TCR beta VDJ and CDR3. One entry per CDR3 protein, called by TCRdb with MiXCR from the reads. The sample carries 150,000 or so distinct CDR3 sequences, less than 60% recorded once. This CDR3 has 13 residues. Germline-derived CDR1 and CDR2 are SGHVS and FNYEAQ. The germline V and J ends were trimmed by 5 bases and 5 bases, with 10 bases remaining between them. Material: sorted CD4+, CD8+, or CD8+CD57+ T cells (not recorded which) from PBMCs. The chain combines TRBV7-6 with TRBJ1-5; D call uncertain. The TCR was taken from a human donor with aplastic anemia. CDR3 coding DNA: TGTGCCAGCAGCCGTACAGCGGATCAGCCCCAGCATTTT. It yields the protein CASSRTADQPQHF.